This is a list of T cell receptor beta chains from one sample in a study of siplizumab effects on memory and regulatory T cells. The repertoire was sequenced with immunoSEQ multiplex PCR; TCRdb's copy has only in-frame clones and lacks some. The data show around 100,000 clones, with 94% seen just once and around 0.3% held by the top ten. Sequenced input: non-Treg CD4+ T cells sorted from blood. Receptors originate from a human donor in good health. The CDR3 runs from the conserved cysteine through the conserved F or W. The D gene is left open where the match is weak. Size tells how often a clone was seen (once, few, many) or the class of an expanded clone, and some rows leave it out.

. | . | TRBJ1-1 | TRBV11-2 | TGTGCCAGCAGTCTGGACAGATCTGAAGCTTTCTTT | CASSLDRSEAFF
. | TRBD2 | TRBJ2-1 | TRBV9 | TGTGCCAGCACCCCAGCGGGGACTAGCACCTACAATGAGCAGTTCTTC | CASTPAGTSTYNEQFF
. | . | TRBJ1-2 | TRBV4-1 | TGCGCCAGCAGCCGCGACAGCTATGGCTACACCTTC | CASSRDSYGYTF
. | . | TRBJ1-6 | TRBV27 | TGTGCCAGCAGTTTAAAGACCTCCAGGGCCGGGTATAATTCACCCCTCCACTTT | CASSLKTSRAGYNSPLHF
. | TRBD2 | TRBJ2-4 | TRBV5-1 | TGCGCCAGCAGCACGGCGTCCGGGAGGGCCATCGACATTCAGTACTTC | CASSTASGRAIDIQYF
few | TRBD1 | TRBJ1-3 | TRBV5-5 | TGTGCCAGCAGCTTGGCAGGGGGCTTAGTTGGAAACACCATATATTTT | CASSLAGGLVGNTIYF
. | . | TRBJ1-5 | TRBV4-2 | TGTGCCAGCAGCCAAGCACCGGTAGGCAATCAGCCCCAGCATTTT | CASSQAPVGNQPQHF
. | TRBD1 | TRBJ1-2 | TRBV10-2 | TGCGCCAGCAGTGTAGACAGGGGCTATGGCTACACCTTC | CASSVDRGYGYTF
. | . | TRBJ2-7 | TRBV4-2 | TGTGCCAGCAGCCAAGATGCTTTGGGGGGCTACGAGCAGTACTTC | CASSQDALGGYEQYF
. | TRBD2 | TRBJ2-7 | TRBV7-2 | TGTGCCAGCAGAACGACTAGCGGGCCTGCCTACGAGCAGTACTTC | CASRTTSGPAYEQYF
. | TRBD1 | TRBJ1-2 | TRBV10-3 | TGTGCCATCAGTGAGCAGACAGGGAAGGGCTACACCTTC | CAISEQTGKGYTF
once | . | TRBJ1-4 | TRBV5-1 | TGCGCCAGCAGCTTGGAGGCTGTGAATGAAAAACTGTTTTTT | CASSLEAVNEKLFF
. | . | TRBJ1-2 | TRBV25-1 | TGTGCCAGCAGTGAATCTCTTGGCTACACCTTC | CASSESLGYTF
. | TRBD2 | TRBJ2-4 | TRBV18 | TGTGCCAGCTCGTCAGAACCGGGGGGGGCCGGGGCCATTCAGTACTTC | CASSSEPGGAGAIQYF
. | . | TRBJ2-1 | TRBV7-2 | TGTGCCAGCAGCTTAGCGGTTGGCTCGTCCTACAATGAGCAGTTCTTC | CASSLAVGSSYNEQFF
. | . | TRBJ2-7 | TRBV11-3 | TGTGCCAGCAGGACTCACGCAGGGGGGTTAGAGCAGTACTTC | CASRTHAGGLEQYF
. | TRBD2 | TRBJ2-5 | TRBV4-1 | TGCGCCAGCAGCCCGACACCGGGACTAGCGGAAGAGACCCAGTACTTC | CASSPTPGLAEETQYF
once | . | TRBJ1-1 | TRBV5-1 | TGCGCCAGCAGCTTGGAGGTCCTCACTATGAACACTGAAGCTTTCTTT | CASSLEVLTMNTEAFF
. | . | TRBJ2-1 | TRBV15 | TGTGCCACCAGCATCCCCCCCAGTGATGAGCAGTTCTTC | CATSIPPSDEQFF
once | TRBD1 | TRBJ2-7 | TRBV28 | TGTGCCAGCAGCAGGACAGGGCCTTCCTACGAGCAGTACTTC | CASSRTGPSYEQYF
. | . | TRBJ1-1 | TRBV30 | TGTGCCTGGAGTCCACACTGGAACACTGAAGCTTTCTTT | CAWSPHWNTEAFF
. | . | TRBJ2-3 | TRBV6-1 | TGTGCCAGCAGAACGCGGGGTACGCAGTATTTT | CASRTRGTQYF
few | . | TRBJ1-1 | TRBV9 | TGTGCCAGCAGCGTAGTGGCGGGCACTGAAGCTTTCTTT | CASSVVAGTEAFF
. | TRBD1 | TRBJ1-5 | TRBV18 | TGTGCCAGCTCACCTTTTGGGACAGGGGGAAACAATCAGCCCCAGCATTTT | CASSPFGTGGNNQPQHF
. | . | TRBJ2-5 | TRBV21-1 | TGTGCCAGCCCCGGACTAGCGGGGAACCAAGAGACCCAGTACTTC | CASPGLAGNQETQYF
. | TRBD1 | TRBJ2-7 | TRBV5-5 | TGTGCCAGCAGTCCGGGACAGGTCTCCTACGAGCAGTACTTC | CASSPGQVSYEQYF
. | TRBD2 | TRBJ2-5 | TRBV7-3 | TGTGCCAGCAGCCCGGGAGGGTGGGAGGAGACCCAGTACTTC | CASSPGGWEETQYF
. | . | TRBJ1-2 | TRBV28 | TGTGCCAGCAGTACCGGGACCGACCCCCTTTATGGCTACACCTTC | CASSTGTDPLYGYTF
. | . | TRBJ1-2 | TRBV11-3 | TGTGCCAGCAGCTTACCCCGAAGGACTAACTATGGCTACACCTTC | CASSLPRRTNYGYTF
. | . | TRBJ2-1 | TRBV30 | TGTGCCTGTAACAGGGCGTATGAGCAGTTCTTC | CACNRAYEQFF
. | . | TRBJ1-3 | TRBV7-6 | TGTGCCAGCAGCTTACGGGGTACTGGAAACACCATATATTTT | CASSLRGTGNTIYF
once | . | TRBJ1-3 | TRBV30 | TGTGCCTGGAGTGACTGGGGGGGAAACACCATATATTTT | CAWSDWGGNTIYF
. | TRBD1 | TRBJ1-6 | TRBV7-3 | TGTGCCAGCAGCTCCGGACAGGGCCATAATTCACCCCTCCACTTT | CASSSGQGHNSPLHF
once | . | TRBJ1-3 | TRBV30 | TGTGCCTGGAGGGGGCCTGGGGAAAGGAACACCATATATTTT | CAWRGPGERNTIYF
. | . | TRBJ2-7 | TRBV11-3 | TGTGCCAGCAGCGACGGGGCCTCCTACGAGCAGTACTTC | CASSDGASYEQYF
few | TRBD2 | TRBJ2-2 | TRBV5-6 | TGTGCCAGCAGCTTGCCCCTAGCGGGCACCGGGGAGCTGTTTTTT | CASSLPLAGTGELFF
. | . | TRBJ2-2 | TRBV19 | TGTGCCAGTAGTATGAGGGGCCCCGCCGGGGAGCTGTTTTTT | CASSMRGPAGELFF
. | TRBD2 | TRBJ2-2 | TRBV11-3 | TGTGCCAGCAGACGCGGGGGTTACGGGGAGCTGTTTTTT | CASRRGGYGELFF
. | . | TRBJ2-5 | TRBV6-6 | TGTGCCAGCAGTTACATTGCCGTCACAGAGACCCAGTACTTC | CASSYIAVTETQYF
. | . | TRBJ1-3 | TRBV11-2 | TGTGCCAGCAGCCTAACGGACAAGGCCCCTGGAAACACCATATATTTT | CASSLTDKAPGNTIYF